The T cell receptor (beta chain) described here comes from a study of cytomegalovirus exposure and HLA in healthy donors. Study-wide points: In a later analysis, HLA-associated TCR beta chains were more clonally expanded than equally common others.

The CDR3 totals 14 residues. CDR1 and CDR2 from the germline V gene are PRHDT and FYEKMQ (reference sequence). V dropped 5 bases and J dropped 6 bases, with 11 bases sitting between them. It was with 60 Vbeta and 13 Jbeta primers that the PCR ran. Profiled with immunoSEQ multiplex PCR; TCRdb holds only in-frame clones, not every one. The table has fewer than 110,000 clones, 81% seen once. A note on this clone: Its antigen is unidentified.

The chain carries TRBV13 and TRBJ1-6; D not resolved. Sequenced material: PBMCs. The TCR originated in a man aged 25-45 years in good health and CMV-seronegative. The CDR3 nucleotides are TGTGCCAGCAGCCCCCCAGGCCCTAATTCACCCCTCCACTTT. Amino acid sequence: CASSPPGPNSPLHF.